Below, one T cell receptor beta chain is given with its context. Antigen specificity is unknown. Germline-derived CDR1 and CDR2 are LNHDA and SQIVND (reference sequence). The J segment lost 5 bases and the V segment lost 0 bases, leaving 8 bases of the junction unmatched. CDR3 length: 18 amino acids. This record belongs to a study of cytomegalovirus exposure and HLA in healthy donors. Study outcomes and limitations: Several top significant clusters appeared, in a later analysis, to be linked to common viral pathogens. Cytomegalovirus association was assigned to some 160 TCR beta chains.

With 60 Vbeta and 13 Jbeta primers, the PCR was carried out. Assay: immunoSEQ multiplex PCR; the TCRdb copy retains only in-frame clones and omits some. The sample records more than 85,000 clones, 65% to 85% being singletons. The chain is built from TRBV19 and TRBJ2-1; TRBD1 aligns across 12 bases. The sequence came from a man aged 18 to 35 in good health and CMV-seronegative. The sequenced sample consisted of PBMCs. CDR3 DNA sequence: TGTGCCAGTAGTATAGATCTAGGGACAGGGGGCTTCCACAATGAGCAGTTCTTC. It is translated as CASSIDLGTGGFHNEQFF.